The following is a T cell receptor (beta chain) sequence with its context. Its antigen remains unidentified. A single base separates this from a much larger clone, so it may be a read error. The germline V gene supplies CDR1 SGHAT and CDR2 FQNNGV. Relative to germline, V is 0 bases shorter and J is 14 bases shorter, with 8 bases between their ends. The CDR3 starts with the cysteine, ends with the phenylalanine, and has 12 residues. The CDR3 DNA has 36 bases and is translated from base 1. This record belongs to a study of identical twins (dated by TCRdb to 2015 to 2016). Regarding the complete study: The study deep-sequenced TCR alpha and beta repertoires from monozygotic twins, unrelated adults of various ages and cord blood to test whether fetal clonotypes persist. To rule out contamination, replicate twin experiments were performed at different times with different library preparation protocols.

The full study reports these points: Conclusions relied on cross-sectional statistical analysis, since the same donors could not be followed over many years. In beta out-of-frame sequences, excess twin sharing was weaker, because having fewer shared sequences lowered the signal-to-noise ratio. Invariant T cells such as MAIT and iNKT could partly confound zero-insertion analyses, though diverse VJ usage argued against this for most clonotypes. Fewer insertions were carried by abundant cord blood beta clonotypes, a similar but weaker trend appeared in young adult naive repertoires, and no such trend appeared in memory repertoires. In monozygotic twins, out-of-frame TCR alpha sharing was systematically underestimated by recombination models, although the models agreed with sharing between unrelated individuals. Compared with coincidental sharing between unrelated individuals, out-of-frame TCR alpha sequences shared between twins had an excess of sequences with low generation probability.

Libraries were constructed by 5' RACE. The listed sequencing device is Illumina HiSeq 2000. A universal primer binding site was added through template switching, and the final cDNA carried a unique molecular identifier so that TCR cDNA molecules could be counted accurately. Specific primers in the conserved constant-segment region were used to synthesize first-strand cDNA for TCR alpha and beta chains. Each cDNA library was double barcoded, with a SMART-Mk sample barcode plus Illumina barcodes, to control for contamination. Two successive PCR steps introduced TruSeq adapter sequences along with Illumina sample barcodes. The Illumina HiSeq platform was used with custom primers to sequence TCR alpha and beta cDNA libraries. In the authors' own workflow: MiGEC processed the raw reads to extract unique molecular identifiers, while MiXCR was used to determine the CDR3 positions. Recombination models were inferred per individual with the repgenHMM and IGoR tools using an EM algorithm. The analysis of shared clonotypes was done with the tcR package in R, with sharing normalized by the product of cloneset sizes. To study raw recombination without the effects of thymic and clonal selection, out-of-frame nonproductive sequences were analyzed. Starting from the raw public reads, TCRdb applied fastp trimming at Q25, assembled clones with MiXCR and retained in-frame beta chains. CDR3 protein duplicates are merged, each entry listing the most common genes and DNA. TCRdb, not the authors, supplied the V and J calls. This sample holds approximately 150,000 distinct CDR3 sequences; around 3.6% were observed only once. The ten largest clones capture 7% to 10% of the sample.

All donors were healthy Caucasians. Miltenyi CD45RO+ enrichment and human naive T-cell isolation kits were used to isolate memory (CD45RO+) and naive T cells from PBMC. The sequence was obtained from a man between 18 and 35 years old in good health. The specimen sequenced was memory T cells sorted from blood. The sample's cell subset or site label, decoded: CD45RO+ enriched T cells. The chain links TRBV11-2 with TRBJ1-6; the D gene is unclear. The CDR3 protein is CASSLDRPALHF. The DNA sequence is TGTGCCAGCAGCTTAGACAGGCCTGCCCTCCACTTT.